This TCR beta chain is from a study of T-cell reconstitution after alpha-beta-depleted transplantation in children listed by TCRdb under 2016. Broadly, across the study: Using TCR repertoire profiling, the study quantitatively followed how T-cell immune reconstitution unfolded in children after TCRalphabeta/CD19-depleted allogeneic hematopoietic cell transplantation. Summary of the overall study and its limitations: Over the following months the frequencies of hyperexpanded clones went down, and after one year T-cell counts and TCRbeta diversity were mostly credited to newly produced T cells. The apparently early alphabetaT-cell count recovery about two months after transplant was reportedly dependent on only several hundred rapidly expanded clones derived from non-depleted graft cells. In some patients, the high TCRbeta diversity seen at day 60 was put down to recipient T cells and intrathymic progenitors that had survived conditioning.

The library was built by means of PCR. Instrument used: Illumina HiSeq 2500. TCR libraries were prepared with molecular barcoding, using unique molecular identifiers to normalize TCRbeta repertoire quantification. The raw public data were reprocessed by TCRdb itself: fastp quality trimming at Q25, MiXCR clonotype calling, in-frame beta chains only. Each record represents a unique CDR3 protein, reported with the most common genes and DNA among its rows. This sample holds 150,000 to 200,000 distinct CDR3 sequences; around 5.9% were observed only once. In total, the top ten clones hold roughly 4.7% of the sample. This clonotype was observed at least ten times. The antigen this receptor binds is unknown. Within one base of it there is no much larger clone, and no base qualities were kept. The intended sense of this specimen's treatment or condition label: allogeneic hematopoietic cell transplantation with graft depleted of TCRalphabeta T cells and CD19 B cells. Transplant recipients were children who received TCRalphabeta/CD19-depleted allogeneic hematopoietic cell grafts.

The CDR3, cysteine through phenylalanine, is 14 amino acids long. Just CDR3 DNA is preserved here, 42 bases in frame from base 1. V and J are truncated by 0 bases and 8 bases respectively, leaving an intervening sequence of 11 bases. The germline V gene encodes CDR1 SGDLS and CDR2 YYNGEE. Sequences were derived from PBMCs, sampled before TCRalphabeta/CD19-depleted stem cell transplant. The chain uses TRBV9 and TRBJ2-2, with no D gene named confidently. The clonotype originates from a girl in the first two years of life with combined immunodeficiency, due to receive a stem cell transplant. The CDR3 loop reads CASSVEVESGELFF. The base sequence is TGTGCCAGCAGCGTAGAAGTAGAATCGGGGGAGCTGTTTTTT.